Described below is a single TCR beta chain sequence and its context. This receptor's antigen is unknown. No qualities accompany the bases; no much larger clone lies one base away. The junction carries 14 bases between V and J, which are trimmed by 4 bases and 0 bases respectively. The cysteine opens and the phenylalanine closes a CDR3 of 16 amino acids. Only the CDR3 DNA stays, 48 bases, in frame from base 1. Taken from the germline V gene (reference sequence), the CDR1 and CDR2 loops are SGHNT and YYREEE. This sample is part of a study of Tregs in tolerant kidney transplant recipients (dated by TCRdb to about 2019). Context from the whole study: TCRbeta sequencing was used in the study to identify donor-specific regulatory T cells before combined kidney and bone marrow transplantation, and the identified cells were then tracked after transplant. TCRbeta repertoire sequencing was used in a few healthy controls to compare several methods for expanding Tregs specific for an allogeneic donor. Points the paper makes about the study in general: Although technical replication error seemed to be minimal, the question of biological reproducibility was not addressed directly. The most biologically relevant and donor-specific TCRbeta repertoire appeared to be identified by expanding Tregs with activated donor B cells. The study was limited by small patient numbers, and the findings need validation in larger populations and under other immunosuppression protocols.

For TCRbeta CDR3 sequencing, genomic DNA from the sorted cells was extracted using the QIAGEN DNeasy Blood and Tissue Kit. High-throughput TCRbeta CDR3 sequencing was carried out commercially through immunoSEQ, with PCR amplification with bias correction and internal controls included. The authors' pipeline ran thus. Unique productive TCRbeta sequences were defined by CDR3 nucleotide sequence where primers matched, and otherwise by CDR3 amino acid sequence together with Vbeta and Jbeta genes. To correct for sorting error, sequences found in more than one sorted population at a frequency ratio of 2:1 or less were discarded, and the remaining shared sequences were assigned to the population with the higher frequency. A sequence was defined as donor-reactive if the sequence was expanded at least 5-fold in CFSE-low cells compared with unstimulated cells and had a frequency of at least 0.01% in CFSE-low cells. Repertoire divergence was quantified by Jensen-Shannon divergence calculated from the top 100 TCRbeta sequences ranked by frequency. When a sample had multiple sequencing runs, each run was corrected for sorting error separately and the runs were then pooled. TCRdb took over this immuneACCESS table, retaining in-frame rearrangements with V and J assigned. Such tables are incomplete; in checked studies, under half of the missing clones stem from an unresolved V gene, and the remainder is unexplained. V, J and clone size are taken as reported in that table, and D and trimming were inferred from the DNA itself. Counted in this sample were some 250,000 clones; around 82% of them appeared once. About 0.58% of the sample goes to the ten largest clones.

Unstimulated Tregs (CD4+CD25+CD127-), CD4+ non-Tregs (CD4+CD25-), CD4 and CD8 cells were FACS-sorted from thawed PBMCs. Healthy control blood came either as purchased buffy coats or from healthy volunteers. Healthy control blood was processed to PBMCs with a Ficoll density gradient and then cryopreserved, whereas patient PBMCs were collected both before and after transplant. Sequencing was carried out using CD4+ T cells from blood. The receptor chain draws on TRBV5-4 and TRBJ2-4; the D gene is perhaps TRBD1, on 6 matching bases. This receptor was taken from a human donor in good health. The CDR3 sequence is CASSPGAVQAKNIQYF. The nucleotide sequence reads TGTGCCAGCAGCCCAGGGGCAGTCCAAGCCAAAAACATTCAGTACTTC.